This T cell receptor beta chain was recovered during a study of cytomegalovirus exposure and HLA in healthy donors. Study results and limitations: The authors enumerated 150 to 200 TCR beta chains as linked to cytomegalovirus.

A note on this clone: Its antigen is unidentified.

Trimming at V came to 2 bases and at J to 10 bases, leaving 7 bases not matched to a gene. Germline V gives CDR1 MNHNY, CDR2 SVGAGI (reference sequence). This CDR3 has 14 amino acids. PCR used 60 Vbeta primers and 13 Jbeta primers. Generated by immunoSEQ multiplex PCR, the TCRdb table keeps only in-frame clones and is missing some. The sample carries approximately 150,000 clones, almost 85% recorded once. The receptor comes from a man aged 25-45 years in good health and CMV-seronegative. The gene calls are TRBV6-6 and TRBJ1-2; TRBD1 aligns across 10 bases. The sequenced material came from PBMCs. CDR3 sequence: CASSYLGTGVDYTF. The CDR3, as DNA: TGTGCCAGCAGTTACCTCGGGACAGGGGTGGACTACACCTTC.